This note documents a single T cell receptor (beta chain) sequence. It has no known antigen specificity. No quality values exist for individual bases; no much larger clone is one base distant. The data belong to a study of blood T cell repertoires in COVID-19 (TCRdb year 2020). For the study in its entirety: The collaborator samples originated in the United States, Italy and Spain and spanned the acute and convalescent phases of COVID-19. The sample metadata nearly always contained a de-identified subject ID, COVID-19 status, age in years and sex. The prospective study material was composed of cDNA or gDNA derived from T cells, B-cell-depleted T cells, or PBMCs. Where HLA class I and class II types were available, the types were taken from metadata supplied by the sample provider, not from assay-based typing. The repertoires were made available in a free public database intended to serve as a resource for research on the immune response to SARS-CoV-2. The dataset comprised deeply sampled blood TCRbeta repertoires from subjects exposed to, actively infected with, or recovered from COVID-19. Samples came from the ongoing ImmuneRACE study (first 160 participants) plus 1,254 subjects from 6 global collaborators. Study-wide findings and limitations: The amount of clinical and demographic metadata varied by source and participant and was provided uncurated.

Collaborating institutions collected whole blood in K2EDTA tubes following their own protocols. Collaborator samples were shipped for TCRbeta analysis as frozen whole blood, isolated PBMCs, or DNA extracted from either sample type. TCRbeta CDR3 regions were amplified from genomic DNA by means of the immunoSEQ Assay, a bias-controlled multiplex PCR. On the study's bioinformatics: The number of nucleated cells in each sample was estimated by amplification of reference gene primers within the assay. Sequence reads were collapsed and filtered to measure the absolute abundance of every unique TCRbeta CDR3 rearrangement. Productive Simpson clonality was computed per sample as the square root of Simpson's diversity index over productive rearrangements. TCRdb obtained this table from immuneACCESS and retained in-frame rearrangements with V and J assigned. These tables miss some clones; where compared with another copy, unresolved V genes account for less than half of the shortfall, and the remainder is unexplained. Clonal size and the V and J genes are those of that table, whereas D and trimming came from the DNA. Present in this sample are tens of thousands of clones, around 81% of which were seen just once. The top ten clonotypes cover approximately 29% of the sample.

This receptor was obtained from a human donor in a cohort sampled during active COVID-19. Material for sequencing was peripheral blood.

CDR3 loop: CASSALGGRTEAFF. The nucleotide sequence reads TGTGCCAGTAGCGCTCTCGGGGGGCGCACTGAAGCTTTCTTT. The chain couples TRBV19 to TRBJ1-1, and TRBD1 may be the D gene, going by 6 matching bases. The junction shows trimming of 6 bases on V and 4 bases on J, plus 15 bases between the germline ends. CDR1 and CDR2 were assigned from the germline V gene (reference sequence) as LNHDA and SQIVND. The CDR3 contains 14 residues, cysteine and phenylalanine counted. Of the read, only the CDR3 DNA is kept; its 42 bases are in frame from base 1. With all but the CDR3 taken from the reference TRBV19 and TRBJ1-1 genes, the full variable domain is: DGGITQSPKYLFRKEGQNVTLSCEQNLNHDAMYWYRQDPGQGLRLIYYSQIVNDFQKGDIAEGYSVSREKKESFPLTVTSAQKNPTAFYLCASSALGGRTEAFFGQGTRLTVV.